Listed below are T cell receptor beta chains from one sample, sequenced in a study of CD4 T cells in relation to SARS-CoV-2 and coronaviruses. Antigens for these TCRs are unknown. Profiling relied on immunoSEQ multiplex PCR, and the TCRdb table lists in-frame clones only, not all of them. The data hold about 31,000 clones, with less than 80% observed a single time. The sample was CD4+ T cells from PBMCs, cultured in vitro. The receptor source for this set is a human donor in good health. The CDR3 runs from the conserved cysteine through the conserved F or W. Each record gives: V gene, J gene, D gene, CDR3 protein, CDR3 DNA. A D gene is named only where the DNA matches it firmly.

TRBV11-2	TRBJ2-7	-	CASSLGKRPNRVGYEQYF	TGTGCCAGCAGCTTAGGTAAGAGGCCTAACAGGGTGGGGTACGAGCAGTACTTC
TRBV9	TRBJ2-7	-	CASSVSGEAPYEQYF	TGTGCCAGCAGCGTGTCAGGGGAGGCCCCCTACGAGCAGTACTTC
TRBV21-1	TRBJ2-7	-	CATDYEQYF	TGTGCCACCGACTACGAGCAGTACTTC
TRBV7-2	TRBJ1-6	-	CASRLGVTLPLHF	TGTGCCAGCAGGTTGGGGGTTACTTTGCCCCTCCACTTT
TRBV7-9	TRBJ2-5	-	CASSLVGQQETQYF	TGTGCCAGCAGCTTAGTCGGGCAGCAAGAGACCCAGTACTTC
TRBV4-3	TRBJ1-2	TRBD1	CASSQRTGNGYTF	TGCGCCAGCAGCCAGAGGACAGGGAATGGCTACACCTTC
TRBV27	TRBJ1-2	-	CASSPFEGQSYGYTF	TGTGCCAGCAGTCCCTTCGAAGGGCAAAGCTATGGCTACACCTTC
TRBV9	TRBJ1-2	-	CASSVGGGRLELMYGYTF	TGTGCCAGCAGCGTCGGGGGGGGCCGCTTGGAGTTGATGTATGGCTACACCTTC
TRBV7-2	TRBJ1-2	TRBD1	CASSPGQGRNYGYTF	TGTGCCAGCAGCCCAGGACAGGGGCGAAACTATGGCTACACCTTC
TRBV5-5	TRBJ1-5	-	CASSLAPTSNQPQHF	TGTGCCAGCAGCTTGGCCCCAACAAGCAATCAGCCCCAGCATTTT
TRBV30	TRBJ2-7	-	CAWSTSSYEQYF	TGTGCCTGGAGTACTTCCTCCTACGAGCAGTACTTC